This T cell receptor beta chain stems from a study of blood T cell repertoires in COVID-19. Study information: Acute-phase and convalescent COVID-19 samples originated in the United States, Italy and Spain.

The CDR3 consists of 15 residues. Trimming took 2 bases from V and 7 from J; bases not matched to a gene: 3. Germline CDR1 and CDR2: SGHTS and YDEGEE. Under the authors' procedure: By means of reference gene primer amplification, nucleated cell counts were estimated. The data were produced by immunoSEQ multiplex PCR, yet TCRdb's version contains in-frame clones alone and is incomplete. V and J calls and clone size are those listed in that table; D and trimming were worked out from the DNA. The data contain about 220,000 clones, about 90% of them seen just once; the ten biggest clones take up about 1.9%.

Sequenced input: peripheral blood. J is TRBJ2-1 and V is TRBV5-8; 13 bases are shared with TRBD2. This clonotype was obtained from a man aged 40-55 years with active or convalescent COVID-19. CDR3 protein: CASSLRTSGSNEQFF. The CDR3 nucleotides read TGTGCCAGCAGCTTAAGGACTAGCGGGAGTAATGAGCAGTTCTTC.